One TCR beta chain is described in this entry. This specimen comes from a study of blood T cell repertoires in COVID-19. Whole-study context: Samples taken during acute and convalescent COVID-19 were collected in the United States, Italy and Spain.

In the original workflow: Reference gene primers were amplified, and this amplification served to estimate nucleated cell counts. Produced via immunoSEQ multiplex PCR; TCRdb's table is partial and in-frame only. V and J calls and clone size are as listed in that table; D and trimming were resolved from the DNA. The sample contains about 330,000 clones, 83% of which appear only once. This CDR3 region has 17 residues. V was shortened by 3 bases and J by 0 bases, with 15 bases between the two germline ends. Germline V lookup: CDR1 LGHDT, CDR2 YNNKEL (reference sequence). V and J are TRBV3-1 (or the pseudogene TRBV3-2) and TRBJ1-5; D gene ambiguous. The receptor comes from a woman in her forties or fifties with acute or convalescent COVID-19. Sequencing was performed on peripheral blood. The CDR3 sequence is CASSQNSLLYSNQPQHF. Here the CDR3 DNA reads TGTGCCAGCAGCCAGAACAGCTTATTATATAGCAATCAGCCCCAGCATTTT.